This T cell receptor beta chain was identified during a study of blood T cell repertoires in COVID-19. The CDR3 runs 16 residues. The junction had 15 bases not matched to a gene; V was cut back by 1 base and J by 9 bases. Germline V lookup: CDR1 SGHNT, CDR2 YYREEE (reference sequence). Using immunoSEQ multiplex PCR, the repertoire was profiled, and TCRdb retains in-frame clones only, with some absent. The data show roughly 180,000 clones, roughly 80% seen once. V usage is TRBV5-4 and J usage is TRBJ2-5, with 7 bases identical to TRBD2. This TCR was sampled from a woman in her forties with acute COVID-19. The sequenced sample consisted of PBMCs or T cells enriched from blood (not recorded which). The CDR3 loop reads CASSLRQGGFKGAQYF. CDR3 coding DNA: TGTGCCAGCAGCTTGAGGCAGGGAGGGTTTAAGGGTGCCCAGTACTTC. Supplemented by reference TRBV5-4 and TRBJ2-5, the full variable domain reads ETGVTQSPTHLIKTRGQQVTLRCSSQSGHNTVSWYQQALGQGPQFIFQYYREEENGRGNFPPRFSGLQFPNYSSELNVNALELDDSALYLCASSLRQGGFKGAQYFGPGTRLLVL.